The subject of this entry is one T cell receptor (beta chain). Its matching antigen is unknown. This may be a read error, as it is one base from a much larger clone. The data originate from a study of T cell repertoires in cytomegalovirus infection. Study-wide findings and caveats: Accumulated public TCR beta family frequency recognized individuals carrying CMV together with the relevant HLA.

This CDR3 region has 14 residues. Per germline, CDR1 LNHDA and CDR2 SQIVND (reference sequence). TCRdb recomputed calls from the reads with MiXCR, one row per CDR3 protein. The sample records roughly 310,000 distinct CDR3 sequences, about a sixth being singletons. The sequenced material came from PBMCs. This clonotype was obtained from a human donor in good health (CMV status not recorded). Some clones in this sample may be carry-over from other donors' samples. The chain combines TRBV19 with TRBJ1-2, with D perhaps matching TRBD1 (6 bases). The CDR3 sequence is CASSPGRGAGGDTF. The CDR3 DNA reads TGTGCCAGTAGCCCCGGCCGGGGGGCAGGTGGCGACACCTTC.